A single sample gave rise to the 20 T cell receptor beta chains below, sequenced in a study of a mutant IDH1 vaccine in newly diagnosed glioma. Their antigens are not known. Method: immunoSEQ multiplex PCR; TCRdb's copy keeps in-frame clones and lacks some. The table lists nearly 35,000 clones, approximately 83% of them singletons. Time point: week 5, during vaccination. A single vaccine dose contained 300 ug of mutant IDH1 20-mer peptide, and topical imiquimod was used with it. The specimen comprised PBMCs, sampled from a glioma patient whose treatment included an IDH1 peptide vaccine. These receptors all stem from a man aged 25 to 40 with glioma.

There are a few counts of this clone. The chain employs TRBV5-1 and TRBJ1-5; D remains unclear. V lost 1 base to trimming and J lost 0 bases, with 2 bases between them. The CDR3 totals 13 residues. The germline CDR1 and CDR2 sequences are SGHRS and YFSETQ. The CDR3 coding sequence is TGCGCCAGCAGCTTGAATAGCAATCAGCCCCAGCATTTT. Amino acid sequence: CASSLNSNQPQHF.

The V call is TRBV2, the J call TRBJ1-1, with a possible D match to TRBD1 (6 bases). Germline-derived CDR1 and CDR2 are SNHLY and FYNNEI. The CDR3 extends over 12 amino acids. V lost 4 bases and J 5 bases, leaving 8 bases between the germline ends. Written as DNA, the CDR3 is TGTGCCAGCAGTGGAGGGGGAACTGAAGCTTTCTTT. This translates into CASSGGGTEAFF.

This rearrangement joins TRBV27 to TRBJ1-5, with D uncertain. Trimming cost V 7 bases and J 2 bases, with 15 bases left between them. Germline loops: CDR1 MNHEY, CDR2 SMNVEV (reference sequence). The CDR3 covers 15 residues. CDR3 nucleotides: TGTGCCAGCAAGGGATCCGGGCAGCGCAATCAGCCCCAGCATTTT. Its translation is CASKGSGQRNQPQHF.

V is TRBV19 and J is TRBJ2-7; 8 nucleotides align to TRBD2. Trimming cost V 2 bases and J 1 base; bases outside gene matches: 1. The CDR3 is 14 residues long. Germline values: CDR1 LNHDA, CDR2 SQIVND (reference sequence). In DNA, the CDR3 is TGTGCCAGTAGTATACAGCGGGAGTCCTACGAGCAGTACTTC. This translates into CASSIQRESYEQYF.

This clone was seen just once. V usage is TRBV28 and J usage is TRBJ1-2; no definite D call. CDR3 length: 13 amino acids. The V end lost 7 bases, the J end lost 1 base, and 10 bases lay between the germline ends. The germline CDR1 and CDR2 sequences are MDHEN and SYDVKM. CDR3 residues: CASTVGVNYGYTF. The CDR3 coding sequence is TGTGCCAGCACCGTCGGAGTTAACTATGGCTACACCTTC.

This clone has only one observation. CDR3 in amino acids: CAWTTGRGSYNEQFF. The CDR3 DNA follows: TGTGCCTGGACTACCGGGCGGGGGAGTTACAATGAGCAGTTCTTC. The chain employs TRBV30 and TRBJ2-1; 7 nucleotides agree with TRBD2. CDR1 and CDR2 from the germline V gene are GTSNPN and SVGIG (reference sequence). V trimming: 4 bases; J trimming: 4 bases; junction bases outside the gene matches: 10. CDR3 length: 15 residues.

The chain couples TRBV5-4 to TRBJ2-7, with 8 bases aligning to TRBD2. Looked up from germline, CDR1 is SGHNT and CDR2 is YYREEE (reference sequence). The CDR3 length is 14 residues. The junction had 8 bases not matched to a gene; V was cut back by 2 bases and J by 7 bases. CDR3: CASSFRGGAREQYF. The CDR3 DNA reads TGTGCCAGCAGCTTCCGGGGGGGGGCGAGAGAGCAGTACTTC.

The chain joins TRBV4-2 to TRBJ2-5; 8 nucleotides agree with TRBD2. The CDR3 contains 14 residues. The V gene's germline CDR1 is LGHNA and CDR2 YNFKEQ. The junction had 5 bases not matched to a gene; V was cut back by 4 bases and J by 4 bases. Here the CDR3 reads CASSPGLGGETQYF. CDR3 in DNA: TGTGCCAGCAGCCCGGGACTAGGCGGAGAGACCCAGTACTTC.

The gene calls are TRBV10-3 and TRBJ2-3, with D uncertain. V gave up 2 bases and J gave up 2 bases, with 8 bases separating them. This CDR3 has 14 residues. Germline CDR1 is ENHRY and CDR2 is SYGVKD. CDR3 DNA sequence: TGTGCCATCAGTGAGGCCAGCCTCACAGATACGCAGTATTTT. Translating it yields CAISEASLTDTQYF.

This chain uses TRBV6-5 with TRBJ2-7, with 7 bases that match TRBD1. Germline CDR1 is MNHEY and CDR2 is SVGAGI. After removal of 6 bases from V and 5 bases from J, the junction contained 13 bases not matched to a gene. This CDR3 comprises 15 residues. The CDR3 DNA reads as TGTGCCAGCAGAGGCACCCCAGACAGGGTCCACGAGCAGTACTTC. This encodes CASRGTPDRVHEQYF.

This clone was seen only once. V gene TRBV30 combines with J gene TRBJ2-1; 12 nucleotides match TRBD1. Germline CDR1 is GTSNPN and CDR2 is SVGIG (reference sequence). The trim removed 8 bases at V and 10 bases at J, leaving 3 bases unmatched. The CDR3 loop spans 11 amino acids. The CDR3 sequence is CAGTGGREQFF. The CDR3 coding sequence is TGTGCCGGGACAGGGGGCCGGGAGCAGTTCTTC.

The chain employs TRBV5-1 and TRBJ1-1; D uncertain. V lost 0 bases to trimming and J lost 5 bases, with 17 bases between them. CDR1 is SGHRS and CDR2 is YFSETQ in the germline V gene. The CDR3 consists of 16 residues. CDR3: CASSLGGRTRGTEAFF. DNA of the CDR3: TGCGCCAGCAGCTTGGGAGGTAGGACGCGGGGAACTGAAGCTTTCTTT.

The J gene is TRBJ2-5, the V gene TRBV13; 13 nucleotides agree with TRBD2. Germline CDR1 reads PRHDT; CDR2 reads FYEKMQ (reference sequence). The CDR3 is made up of 14 amino acids. The ends lost 5 bases at V and 5 bases at J; junction bases unmatched: 2. The CDR3 sequence: CASSRGLAGETQYF. For the CDR3, the DNA is TGTGCCAGCAGCCGGGGACTAGCGGGGGAGACCCAGTACTTC.

Details on this clone: The same CDR3 can be traced to other DNA sequences in this sample. The chain has TRBV5-1 and TRBJ2-1; D remains ambiguous. The CDR3 contains 13 residues. Per germline, CDR1 SGHRS and CDR2 YFSETQ. V was pared by 0 bases and J by 8 bases, with 9 bases between. The CDR3 here is CASSLGLSDEQFF. CDR3 DNA sequence: TGCGCCAGCAGCTTGGGATTGTCGGATGAGCAGTTCTTC. Full variable domain (rest looked up from reference TRBV5-1 and TRBJ2-1): KAGVTQTPRYLIKTRGQQVTLSCSPISGHRSVSWYQQTPGQGLQFLFEYFSETQRNKGNFPGRFSGRQFSNSRSEMNVSTLELGDSALYLCASSLGLSDEQFFGPGTRLTVL.

This chain uses TRBV16 with TRBJ1-1; D is unclear. The CDR3 consists of 13 residues. Looked up from germline, CDR1 is KGHSY and CDR2 is FQNENV. The V end lost 2 bases, the J end lost 4 bases, and 8 bases lay between the germline ends. The CDR3 loop reads CASSQRQITEAFF. As DNA, the CDR3 is TGTGCCAGCAGCCAACGGCAAATCACTGAAGCTTTCTTT. Looking up the rest from reference TRBV16 and TRBJ1-1 gives the full variable domain: GEEVAQTPKHLVRGEGQKAKLYCAPIKGHSYVFWYQQVLKNEFKFLISFQNENVFDETGMPKERFSAKCLPNSPCSLEIQATKLEDSAVYFCASSQRQITEAFFGQGTRLTVV.

This rearrangement joins TRBV5-1 to TRBJ2-1; tentative D call: TRBD2 (6 bases). The CDR3 has 16 amino acids. The germline gives CDR1 SGHRS, CDR2 YFSETQ. Trimming removed 4 bases from V and 0 bases from J, with 14 bases in between. The CDR3: CASSTTGTYSYNEQFF. CDR3 bases: TGCGCCAGCAGCACCACCGGGACTTACTCCTACAATGAGCAGTTCTTC.

The chain recombines TRBV6-5 with TRBJ1-6; 9 bases line up with TRBD1. V trimming: 0 bases; J trimming: 9 bases; junction bases outside the gene matches: 6. This CDR3 region has 16 residues. The germline V gene encodes CDR1 MNHEY and CDR2 SVGAGI. CDR3 region: CASSYSLGQGSSPLHF. The CDR3 DNA reads as TGTGCCAGCAGTTACTCCCTGGGACAGGGCAGTTCACCCCTCCACTTT.

V and J are TRBV30 and TRBJ1-4; D gene uncertain. Trimming removed 2 bases at V and 2 bases at J, with 9 bases between. In germline, CDR1 is GTSNPN, CDR2 SVGIG (reference sequence). The CDR3 loop spans 14 amino acids. The DNA of the CDR3 is TGTGCCTGGAGTCCGGGAGGGACTAATGAAAAACTGTTTTTT. Translation gives CAWSPGGTNEKLFF.

The sample holds a few counts of this clone. V and J are TRBV5-1 and TRBJ1-1; D may be TRBD1 (5 bases). The CDR3 spans 14 residues. Germline lookup yields CDR1 SGHRS and CDR2 YFSETQ. Trimming removed 4 bases at V and 1 base at J, with 11 bases between. CDR3 region: CASSLSQGNTEAFF. DNA for the CDR3: TGCGCCAGCAGCCTCAGCCAGGGGAACACTGAAGCTTTCTTT. The entire variable domain, with the rest obtained from reference TRBV5-1 and TRBJ1-1, is as follows: KAGVTQTPRYLIKTRGQQVTLSCSPISGHRSVSWYQQTPGQGLQFLFEYFSETQRNKGNFPGRFSGRQFSNSRSEMNVSTLELGDSALYLCASSLSQGNTEAFFGQGTRLTVV.

The chain couples TRBV6-1 to TRBJ1-2, with TRBD1 as a possible D gene (5 bases). The CDR3 covers 11 residues. V gave up 7 bases and J gave up 6 bases, with 9 bases separating them. Germline values: CDR1 MNHNS, CDR2 SASEGT. The CDR3 sequence: CASNQGHGYTF. In nucleotides, the CDR3 is TGTGCCAGCAACCAGGGACATGGCTACACCTTC.